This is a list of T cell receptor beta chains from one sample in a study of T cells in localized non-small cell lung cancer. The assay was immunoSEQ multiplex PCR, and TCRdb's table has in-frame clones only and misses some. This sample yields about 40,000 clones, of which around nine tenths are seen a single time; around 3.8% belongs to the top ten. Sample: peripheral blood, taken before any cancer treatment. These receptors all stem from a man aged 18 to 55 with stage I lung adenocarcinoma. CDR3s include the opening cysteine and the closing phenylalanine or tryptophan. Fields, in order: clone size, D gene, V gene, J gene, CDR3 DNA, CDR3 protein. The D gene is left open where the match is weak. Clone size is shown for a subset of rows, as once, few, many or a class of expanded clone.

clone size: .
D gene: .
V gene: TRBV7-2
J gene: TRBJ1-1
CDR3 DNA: TGTGCCTGCACACTAGGACGGGGCAGCACTGAAGCTTTCTTT
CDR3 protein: CACTLGRGSTEAFF

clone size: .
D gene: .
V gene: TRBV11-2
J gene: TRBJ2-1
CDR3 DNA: TGTGCCAGCAGCTTGGGTCTGAACAATGAGCAGTTCTTC
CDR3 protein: CASSLGLNNEQFF

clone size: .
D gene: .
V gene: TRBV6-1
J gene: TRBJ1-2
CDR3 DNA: TGTGCCAGCAGTGAATCTGGGCCCAGAGGGGGTGGCTACACCTTC
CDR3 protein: CASSESGPRGGGYTF

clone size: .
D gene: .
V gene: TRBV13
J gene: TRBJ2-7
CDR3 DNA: TGTGCCAGCAGCCTGAATCTATTCTACGAGCAGTACTTC
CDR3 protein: CASSLNLFYEQYF

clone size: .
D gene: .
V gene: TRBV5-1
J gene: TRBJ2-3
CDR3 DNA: TGCGCCAGCAAATGGGCCCCGAGCACAGATACGCAGTATTTT
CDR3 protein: CASKWAPSTDTQYF

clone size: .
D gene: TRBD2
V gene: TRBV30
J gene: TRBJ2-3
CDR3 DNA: TGTGCCTGGAGTGTACTCGGGGGGGGCGTTACGCAGTATTTT
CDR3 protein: CAWSVLGGGVTQYF

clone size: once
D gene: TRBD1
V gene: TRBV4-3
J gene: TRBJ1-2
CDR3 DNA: TGCGCCAGCAGCCCGCATTTTTCCACAGGGGCGGGGGTTCGTGGCTACACCTTC
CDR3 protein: CASSPHFSTGAGVRGYTF

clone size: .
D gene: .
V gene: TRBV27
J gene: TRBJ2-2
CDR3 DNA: TGTGCCAGCAGCCAAAGCCCCGGGGCCGGGGAGCTGTTTTTT
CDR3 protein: CASSQSPGAGELFF

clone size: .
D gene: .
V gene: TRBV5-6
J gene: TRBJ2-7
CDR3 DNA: TGTGCCAGCAGCTTGCAAGGGACAAACTACGAGCAGTACTTC
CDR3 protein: CASSLQGTNYEQYF

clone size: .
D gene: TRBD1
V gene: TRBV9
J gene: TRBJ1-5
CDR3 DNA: TGTGCCAGCAGCGGACAGGGCCGAAAAACAGATACCCCAAGTCTAAGGAGTAGCAATCAGCCCCAGCATTTT
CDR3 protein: CASSGQGRKTDTPSLRSSNQPQHF

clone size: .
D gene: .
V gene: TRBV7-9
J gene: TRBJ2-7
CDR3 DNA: TGTGCCAGCAGCGCATGGATTGAGCCAAACGAGCAGTACTTC
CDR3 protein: CASSAWIEPNEQYF

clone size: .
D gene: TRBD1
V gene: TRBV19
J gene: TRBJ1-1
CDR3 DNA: TGTGCCAGTAGGTACCTGGGGACAGGGGGCGAGGCTTTCTTT
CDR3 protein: CASRYLGTGGEAFF

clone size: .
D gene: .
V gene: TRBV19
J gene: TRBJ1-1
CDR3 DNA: TGTGCCAGTAGTATAGATCATCAGTCGGTTGAAGCTTTCTTT
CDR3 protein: CASSIDHQSVEAFF

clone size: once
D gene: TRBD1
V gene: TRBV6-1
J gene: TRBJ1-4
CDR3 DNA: TGTGCCAGCGCACAGGGGGACGAAAAACTGTTTTTT
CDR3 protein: CASAQGDEKLFF

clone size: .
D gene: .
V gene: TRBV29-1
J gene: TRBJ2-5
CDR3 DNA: TGCAGCGCTCGTCCTGGGAGTGAGACCCAGTACTTC
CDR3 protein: CSARPGSETQYF

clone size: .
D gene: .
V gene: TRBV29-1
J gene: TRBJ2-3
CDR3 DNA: TGCAGCGTTGAAGGGCTAGATGGGGGCACAGATACGCAGTATTTT
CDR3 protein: CSVEGLDGGTDTQYF

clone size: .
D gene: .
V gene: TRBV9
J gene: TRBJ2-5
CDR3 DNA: TGTGCCAGCAGCGTCGGACAGTCCCAAGAGACCCAGTACTTC
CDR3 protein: CASSVGQSQETQYF